This entry concerns a single TCR beta chain. For TCR, cDNA came from 5'RACE template switching, which added a universal primer site and UMIs. MiXCR, applied by TCRdb to the 5' RACE reads, yields one record per CDR3 protein. The data hold 500,000 to 650,000 distinct CDR3 sequences, with around 17% observed a single time. This sample is drawn from a study of T cells after yellow fever vaccination. With 0 bases clipped from V and 6 bases from J, the junction kept 13 bases outside the gene matches. The germline V gene encodes CDR1 MNHEY and CDR2 SVGAGI. The CDR3 is 18 residues long. Sequencing was performed on PBMCs, taken less than 6 days after the first yellow fever vaccination. This chain uses TRBV6-5 with TRBJ2-3; 9 bases agree with TRBD2. This TCR was sampled from a man younger than 35 who received the YFV17D yellow fever vaccine. CDR3 protein: CASSYSKSQRGAGDTQYF. The CDR3 nucleotides are TGTGCCAGCAGTTACTCGAAGTCACAGCGGGGGGCGGGGGATACGCAGTATTTT.